The TCR beta chain under discussion was sequenced for a study of blood T cell repertoires in COVID-19. On the study more broadly: PBMCs, B-cell-depleted T cells, or T cells provided the cDNA or gDNA that made up the material.

Germline values: CDR1 LGHDT, CDR2 YNNKEL (reference sequence). V gave up 2 bases and J gave up 7 bases; unmatched junction bases: 4. This CDR3 region has 14 residues. Produced via immunoSEQ multiplex PCR; TCRdb's table is partial and in-frame only. The repertoire consists of approximately 150,000 clones, with 85% occurring once and the leading ten covering around 8%. The sequencing sample was made of peripheral blood. This clonotype was obtained from a woman aged 80 or older with COVID-19, enrolled during active disease. The V gene is TRBV3-1 (or the pseudogene TRBV3-2), the J gene TRBJ1-4; 7 bases are a match to TRBD1. The CDR3 reads CASSQYDRAEKLFF. In nucleotides, the CDR3 is TGTGCCAGCAGCCAATATGACAGGGCTGAAAAACTGTTTTTT.